This T cell receptor beta chain derives from a study of blood T cell repertoires in COVID-19 (TCRdb year 2020). In the study overall: Collaborator samples came from the United States, Italy and Spain and covered acute and convalescent phases of COVID-19. The material from the prospective study consisted of cDNA or gDNA derived from T cells, B-cell-depleted T cells, or PBMCs. The dataset comprised deeply sampled blood TCRbeta repertoires from subjects exposed to, actively infected with, or recovered from COVID-19. The repertoires were made available in a free public database intended to serve as a resource for research on the immune response to SARS-CoV-2. Samples were obtained from the ongoing ImmuneRACE study (first 160 participants) and from 1,254 subjects provided by 6 global collaborators. A de-identified subject ID, COVID-19 status, age in years and sex were almost always included in the sample metadata. HLA class I and class II types, where available, came from metadata supplied by the sample provider rather than from assay-based typing. What the work shows at the level of the full study, not this receptor alone: The amount of clinical and demographic metadata varied by source and participant and was provided uncurated.

Points on this clone: Its antigen is currently not known. Per-base qualities were not stored, and no clone one base away is much larger.

TCRbeta CDR3 regions were amplified from genomic DNA using the immunoSEQ Assay, a bias-controlled multiplex PCR. The published analysis was carried out like this. The number of nucleated cells in each sample was estimated from the amplification of reference gene primers within the assay. To quantify the absolute abundance of each unique TCRbeta CDR3 rearrangement, sequence reads were collapsed and filtered. For each sample, productive Simpson clonality was calculated by taking the square root of Simpson's diversity index across productive rearrangements. TCRdb re-hosts the immuneACCESS table, in-frame sequences only. Its copies lack some clones; in the studies checked, an unresolved V gene accounts for under half of them, and the cause for the rest is not known. V and J calls and clone size are copied from that table; D and trimming were computed from the DNA. Across this sample there are about 230,000 clones, with 65% to 90% seen only once. Roughly 7.4% of the sample is in the top ten clones.

Collaborating institutions collected whole blood in K2EDTA tubes following their own protocols. For TCRbeta analysis, collaborators shipped samples in one of three forms: frozen whole blood, isolated PBMCs, or DNA extracted from either of those sample types. Sequencing was performed on peripheral blood. The TCR sequence derives from a woman aged 45-65 years with acute or convalescent COVID-19.

The CDR3 protein: CASSQDLHPEAFF. The DNA sequence reads TGTGCCAGCAGCCAAGATTTACATCCTGAAGCTTTCTTT. The V gene is TRBV3-1 (or the pseudogene TRBV3-2) and the J gene is TRBJ1-1; confidence is insufficient to name the D gene. V loses 0 bases, J loses 6 bases, and the germline ends lie 8 bases apart. CDR1 is given as LGHDT and CDR2 as YNNKEL, both from the germline V gene (reference sequence). The CDR3 covers 13 residues, taking in both the cysteine and the phenylalanine. Of all the DNA, just the CDR3 is kept, 39 bases in frame from base 1.